What follows are 29 T cell receptor beta chains derived from one specimen sequenced in a study of blood T cell repertoires in COVID-19. This table comes from immunoSEQ multiplex PCR, and its TCRdb copy is limited to in-frame clones, with some not included. The table has 130,000 or so clones, 75% to 90% seen once. Input material: peripheral blood. All receptors come from a man in his fifties or sixties with active or convalescent COVID-19.

The V gene is TRBV30, the J gene TRBJ2-1; the D gene is possibly TRBD1 (5 bases). The germline gives CDR1 GTSNPN, CDR2 SVGIG (reference sequence). Trimming cost V 2 bases and J 7 bases, with 12 bases left between them. The CDR3 runs to 13 residues. The CDR3 sequence: CAWSRGARNEQFF. CDR3 DNA: TGTGCCTGGAGTCGTGGGGCTAGGAATGAGCAGTTCTTC. The full variable domain, its missing parts supplied by reference TRBV30 and TRBJ2-1, is SQTIHQWPATLVQPVGSPLSLECTVEGTSNPNLYWYRQAAGRGLQLLFYSVGIGQISSEVPQNLSASRPQDRQFILSSKKLLLSDSGFYLCAWSRGARNEQFFGPGTRLTVL.

In nucleotides, the CDR3 is TGCAGTGCTAGTCCAGGGTATGGAAACACCATATATTTT. Protein: CSASPGYGNTIYF. The chain joins TRBV20-1 to TRBJ1-3, with D perhaps TRBD1 (5 bases). V shed 3 bases and J shed 3 bases, with 9 bases lying between them. Germline lookup yields CDR1 DFQATT and CDR2 SNEGSKA (reference sequence). CDR3 length equals 13 residues.

The chain employs TRBV28 and TRBJ1-4, with TRBD1 identical over 7 bases. The germline gives CDR1 MDHEN, CDR2 SYDVKM. The trim removed 5 bases at V and 7 bases at J, leaving 10 bases unmatched. CDR3 length: 15 amino acids. The CDR3 DNA follows: TGTGCCAGCAGTGGCCCCCAGGGGGGAATTGAAAAACTGTTTTTT. Translating it yields CASSGPQGGIEKLFF.

J is TRBJ2-3 and V is TRBV6-5; 7 positions agree with TRBD2. The V segment lost 8 bases and the J segment 5 bases; nucleotides outside the gene matches: 7. CDR3 length: 13 amino acids. Germline assignment: CDR1 MNHEY and CDR2 SVGAGI. The CDR3 bases are TGTGCCAGCCTGCGGGGGTTGGGAGATACGCAGTATTTT. Translating gives CASLRGLGDTQYF.

The chain links TRBV11-2 to TRBJ2-7; TRBD1 agrees at 8 bases. The CDR3 runs 14 residues. The V gene's germline CDR1 is SGHAT and CDR2 FQNNGV. The junction had 4 bases not matched to a gene; V was cut back by 3 bases and J by 3 bases. The CDR3 region is CASSFSGGNYEQYF. CDR3 DNA: TGTGCCAGCAGCTTTTCAGGGGGCAACTACGAGCAGTACTTC.

This chain connects TRBV12-3 or TRBV12-4 to TRBJ1-1; D remains ambiguous. The CDR3 has 13 amino acids. V lost 3 bases and J lost 1, with 6 bases in between. CDR3 residues: CASSLSQNTEAFF. DNA of the CDR3: TGTGCCAGCAGTTTGTCCCAGAACACTGAAGCTTTCTTT.

This chain links TRBV3-1 (or the pseudogene TRBV3-2) with TRBJ1-1, with unresolved D. The CDR3 runs 14 residues. V dropped 2 bases and J dropped 1 base, with 8 bases sitting between them. The V gene's germline CDR1 is LGHDT and CDR2 YNNKEL (reference sequence). CDR3 sequence reads: CASSQPVKNTEAFF. In nucleotides, the CDR3 is TGTGCCAGCAGCCAACCGGTCAAGAACACTGAAGCTTTCTTT.

The V gene is TRBV19, the J gene TRBJ1-5; 11 bases fit TRBD1. The CDR3 totals 14 residues. Germline assignment: CDR1 LNHDA and CDR2 SQIVND (reference sequence). After removal of 3 bases from V and 7 bases from J, the junction contained 2 bases not matched to a gene. CDR3 bases: TGTGCCAGTAGTATGGGGACAGGGGGGCAGCCCCAGCATTTT. Its protein is CASSMGTGGQPQHF.

This sequence joins TRBV2 and TRBJ1-1; possible D gene TRBD1, 5 bases. The CDR3 loop spans 15 amino acids. V gave up 0 bases and J gave up 11 bases, with 19 bases separating them. From germline, CDR1 is SNHLY and CDR2 FYNNEI. The CDR3 DNA reads TGTGCCAGCAGTGAAGCGCGCCAGAGATCTGGGGGGGCTTTCTTT. This codes for CASSEARQRSGGAFF.

The chain recombines TRBV6-5 with TRBJ1-2; D unresolved. Deletions cut 5 bases from V and 8 bases from J, with 15 bases between. CDR3 size: 13 residues. Germline CDR1 reads MNHEY; CDR2 reads SVGAGI. The chain's CDR3 is CASSKDGVGGYTF. In DNA, the CDR3 is TGTGCCAGCAGTAAGGACGGGGTTGGAGGCTACACCTTC.

The chain has TRBV15 and TRBJ1-1, with 7 bases matching TRBD1. V lost 1 base and J lost 11; bases outside the gene matches: 19. The CDR3 extends over 17 amino acids. Looked up from germline, CDR1 is LNHNV and CDR2 is YYDKDF (reference sequence). The CDR3 bases are TGTGCCACCAGCAGAGTATACACGCCCAGGGGGGTCAAGAGGGCTTTCTTT. The encoded protein is CATSRVYTPRGVKRAFF.

Comments on this clone: Other DNA variants within this sample encode the same CDR3. This chain connects TRBV5-1 to TRBJ2-7; D uncertain. Per germline, CDR1 SGHRS and CDR2 YFSETQ. The germline V and J ends were trimmed by 0 bases and 1 base, with 5 bases remaining between them. The CDR3 covers 13 residues. This CDR3 is CASSLGQSYEQYF. CDR3 nucleotide sequence: TGCGCCAGCAGCTTGGGGCAGTCCTACGAGCAGTACTTC.

The V gene is TRBV5-5, the J gene TRBJ2-5; 7 bases fit TRBD2. J gave up 5 bases and V 4 bases, and 8 bases lay outside the gene matches. CDR3 length equals 14 residues. CDR1 and CDR2 from the germline V gene are SGHKS and YYEKEE (reference sequence). Here the CDR3 reads CASSPTTSWETQYF. The CDR3 nucleotides are TGTGCCAGCAGCCCGACGACTAGCTGGGAGACCCAGTACTTC.

This chain connects TRBV30 to TRBJ2-2; 7 positions agree with TRBD2. Germline V gene data show CDR1 as GTSNPN and CDR2 as SVGIG (reference sequence). The ends lost 5 bases at V and 4 bases at J; junction bases unmatched: 4. The CDR3 is 13 amino acids. This CDR3 is CAWSRLATGELFF. The CDR3 nucleotides are TGTGCCTGGTCAAGACTAGCCACCGGGGAGCTGTTTTTT.

The gene calls are TRBV24-1 and TRBJ2-7, with a tentative D call TRBD1 (5 bases). This CDR3 contains 15 residues. V lost 1 base to trimming and J lost 2 bases, with 11 bases between them. The germline gives CDR1 KGHDR, CDR2 SFDVKD. The CDR3 DNA follows: TGTGCCACCAGTGATTTCAGGGCAGGAACCTACGAGCAGTACTTC. It translates to CATSDFRAGTYEQYF.

In its sample, this clone was seen once. The genes are TRBV19 and TRBJ2-5, with 9 bases that match TRBD1. Trimming took 5 bases from V and 3 from J; bases not matched to a gene: 4. Per the germline V gene, CDR1 is LNHDA and CDR2 is SQIVND (reference sequence). The CDR3 contains 14 residues. The CDR3 sequence: CASSLQGAKETQYF. CDR3 nucleotides: TGTGCCAGTAGTCTACAGGGGGCAAAAGAGACCCAGTACTTC.

The DNA for the CDR3 is TGTGCCAGCAGTAAGACATACAGATCCTACGAGCAGTACTTC. Translation gives CASSKTYRSYEQYF. This chain links TRBV28 with TRBJ2-7; D is undetermined. The germline gives CDR1 MDHEN, CDR2 SYDVKM. The CDR3 is 14 residues long. The V and J ends lost 5 bases and 1 base respectively, with 12 bases between them.

This clone was detected a few times. V and J are TRBV4-2 and TRBJ1-5, with 12 bases aligning to TRBD1. The V gene end was trimmed by 4 bases and the J gene end by 8 bases; junction bases not matched to a gene: 6. The germline V gene has CDR1 LGHNA and CDR2 YNFKEQ. This CDR3 has 15 residues. The CDR3 sequence is CASSPRDRGLEPQHF. The CDR3 DNA reads TGTGCCAGCAGCCCACGGGACAGGGGGCTGGAGCCCCAGCATTTT.

The gene calls are TRBV6-5 and TRBJ2-7; no clear D. There are 11 residues in the CDR3. CDR1 and CDR2 (germline): MNHEY, SVGAGI. With 7 bases removed from V and 3 bases from J, the gap between germline ends came to 7 bases. The CDR3 sequence is CASNTNYEQYF. The CDR3, as DNA: TGTGCCAGCAACACAAACTACGAGCAGTACTTC.

The chain joins TRBV10-3 to TRBJ1-5; 7 nucleotides match TRBD1. Germline assignment: CDR1 ENHRY and CDR2 SYGVKD. The CDR3 loop spans 15 amino acids. Losses at the gene ends were 4 bases for V and 2 bases for J; bases not matched to a gene: 5. The CDR3 sequence is CAISVGGVGNQPQHF. The DNA for the CDR3 is TGTGCCATCAGTGTAGGGGGCGTGGGCAATCAGCCCCAGCATTTT.

This chain joins TRBV28 and TRBJ2-4; possibly TRBD1 for D (7 bases). CDR3 length: 21 amino acids. CDR1 and CDR2 (germline): MDHEN, SYDVKM. Between the trimmed V and J ends, which lost 8 bases and 0 bases, there was a span of 32 bases. The CDR3 protein is CASQTSGGDRRYVLAKNIQYF. CDR3 coding DNA: TGTGCCAGCCAAACCTCAGGAGGGGACAGACGATATGTTTTAGCCAAAAACATTCAGTACTTC. Using reference TRBV28 and TRBJ2-4 for the parts outside the CDR3, the full variable domain is DVKVTQSSRYLVKRTGEKVFLECVQDMDHENMFWYRQDPGLGLRLIYFSYDVKMKEKGDIPEGYSVSREKKERFSLILESASTNQTSMYLCASQTSGGDRRYVLAKNIQYFGAGTRLSVL.

The chain joins TRBV11-2 to TRBJ2-7; no firm D call. The CDR3 spans 16 residues. Trimming took 1 base from V and 0 from J, leaving 13 bases between them. Per the germline V gene, CDR1 is SGHAT and CDR2 is FQNNGV. CDR3 residues: CASSLGVGGSSYEQYF. CDR3 nucleotides: TGTGCCAGCAGCTTAGGAGTTGGCGGAAGCTCCTACGAGCAGTACTTC.

The chain combines TRBV6-5 with TRBJ1-1; a weak D match, TRBD1 (5 bases). Trimming stripped 2 bases from V and 5 bases from J, with 6 bases between. CDR3 length: 12 residues. The germline CDR1 and CDR2 sequences are MNHEY and SVGAGI. This chain's CDR3 is CASSYGQTEAFF. In nucleotides, the CDR3 is TGTGCCAGCAGTTACGGACAAACTGAAGCTTTCTTT.

The rearrangement uses TRBV7-8 and TRBJ1-1; no firm D call. Germline CDR1 is SGHVS and CDR2 is FQNEAQ. The CDR3 is 13 residues long. V was clipped by 1 base and J by 0 bases, with 3 bases between them. CDR3 sequence: CASSLDMNTEAFF. In DNA, the CDR3 is TGTGCCAGCAGCTTAGACATGAACACTGAAGCTTTCTTT.

V usage is TRBV3-1 (or the pseudogene TRBV3-2) and J usage is TRBJ1-5, with TRBD1 matching 8 bases. V trimming: 2 bases; J trimming: 4 bases; junction bases outside the gene matches: 4. The CDR3 sequence is 15 residues long. Germline V lookup: CDR1 LGHDT, CDR2 YNNKEL (reference sequence). The CDR3 reads CASSQTDRENQPQHF. Here the CDR3 DNA reads TGTGCCAGCAGCCAAACGGACAGGGAGAATCAGCCCCAGCATTTT.

The gene calls are TRBV9 and TRBJ1-2; 12 nucleotides agree with TRBD1. With V trimmed by 7 bases and J by 2 bases, 3 bases remained unmatched. The CDR3 runs to 14 residues. Germline-derived CDR1 and CDR2 are SGDLS and YYNGEE. As DNA, the CDR3 is TGTGCCAGCGGGGACAGGGGGCTCAACTATGGCTACACCTTC. It translates to CASGDRGLNYGYTF.

The rearrangement joins TRBV24-1 to TRBJ2-2; the D is unclear. Per the germline V gene, CDR1 is KGHDR and CDR2 is SFDVKD. V lost 0 bases, J lost 6 bases, and 4 bases lay in between. The CDR3 runs to 13 residues. The CDR3 loop is CATSDLLPGELFF. The CDR3 DNA reads as TGTGCCACCAGTGATTTGCTTCCCGGGGAGCTGTTTTTT.

The chain has TRBV3-1 (or the pseudogene TRBV3-2) and TRBJ1-1; 7 bases align to TRBD1. There are 14 residues in the CDR3. The V segment lost 4 bases and the J segment 4 bases; nucleotides outside the gene matches: 6. Germline values: CDR1 LGHDT, CDR2 YNNKEL (reference sequence). This CDR3 is CASSPAQGGTEAFF. The CDR3 DNA reads as TGTGCCAGCAGCCCGGCCCAGGGGGGCACTGAAGCTTTCTTT.

The chain has TRBV6-2 or TRBV6-3 and TRBJ1-2, with D perhaps matching TRBD1 (6 bases). The germline V and J ends were trimmed by 0 bases and 6 bases, with 8 bases remaining between them. This CDR3 has 13 residues. Looked up from germline, CDR1 is MNHEY and CDR2 is SVGEGT. CDR3 protein: CASSYSGTNGYTF. The CDR3 DNA is TGTGCCAGCAGTTACTCCGGGACAAATGGCTACACCTTC.